The 16 T cell receptor beta chains in this list originate from one sample, sequenced in a study of blood T cell repertoires in COVID-19. The assay was immunoSEQ multiplex PCR, and TCRdb's table has in-frame clones only and misses some. Altogether about 210,000 clones are present, more than 75% being singletons, with the ten largest covering 5.6%. The sequencing input was PBMCs or T cells enriched from blood (not recorded which). The receptor source for this set is a man in his forties with acute COVID-19.

This clone was detected once. The chain joins TRBV5-4 to TRBJ1-1; D not resolved. CDR3 length: 14 amino acids. The V gene lost 1 base and the J gene lost 2 bases, with 9 bases spanning the gap. Germline V gene sequence: CDR1 SGHNT, CDR2 YYREEE (reference sequence). For the CDR3, the DNA is TGTGCCAGCAGCTTGTATAACAGCAACACTGAAGCTTTCTTT. It is translated as CASSLYNSNTEAFF. Full variable domain (remainder filled in from reference TRBV5-4 and TRBJ1-1): ETGVTQSPTHLIKTRGQQVTLRCSSQSGHNTVSWYQQALGQGPQFIFQYYREEENGRGNFPPRFSGLQFPNYSSELNVNALELDDSALYLCASSLYNSNTEAFFGQGTRLTVV.

This chain's CDR3 is CASKPLRGGQAYEQYF. As DNA, the CDR3 is TGTGCCAGCAAACCCCTTCGAGGGGGCCAAGCTTACGAGCAGTACTTC. The chain is built from TRBV27 and TRBJ2-7; 7 positions agree with TRBD1. This CDR3 comprises 16 residues. V lost 7 bases to trimming and J lost 4 bases; unmatched junction nucleotides: 16. Germline assignment: CDR1 MNHEY and CDR2 SMNVEV (reference sequence).

CDR3: CASRPPTENTEAFF. In nucleotides, the CDR3 is TGCGCCAGCAGACCGCCTACAGAGAACACTGAAGCTTTCTTT. The V and J genes are TRBV4-1 and TRBJ1-1; D is uncertain. This CDR3 is 14 amino acids long. V was clipped by 6 bases and J by 1 base, with 12 bases between them. The V gene's germline CDR1 is MGHRA and CDR2 YSYEKL.

This clone was picked up one time. This chain connects TRBV4-1 to TRBJ2-7; a possible D gene is TRBD1 (5 bases). Germline values: CDR1 MGHRA, CDR2 YSYEKL. Trimming took off 0 bases at V and 3 bases at J, with 9 bases between the two ends. The CDR3 is made up of 14 amino acids. The CDR3 bases are TGCGCCAGCAGCCAAGATAGGGGTTTCTACGAGCAGTACTTC. This codes for CASSQDRGFYEQYF.

V is TRBV24-1 and J is TRBJ2-1; possibly TRBD2 for D (5 bases). This CDR3 spans 11 amino acids. V was shortened by 5 bases and J by 8 bases, with 6 bases between the two germline ends. In germline, CDR1 is KGHDR, CDR2 SFDVKD. The CDR3 DNA sequence: TGTGCCACCAGTGGGGAGCATGAGCAGTTCTTC. This codes for CATSGEHEQFF.

The V gene is TRBV2, the J gene TRBJ2-2; 12 nucleotides agree with TRBD2. The CDR3 runs to 15 residues. V shed 5 bases, J shed 7 bases, and the junction held 5 bases outside the gene matches. Germline loops: CDR1 SNHLY, CDR2 FYNNEI. The CDR3 sequence is CASSSSGRAGGELFF. The CDR3 region has the DNA TGTGCCAGCAGTTCTAGCGGGAGGGCCGGCGGGGAGCTGTTTTTT.

This clone was recorded only once. The chain joins TRBV2 to TRBJ2-7; D perhaps matches TRBD2 (6 bases). V lost 5 bases, J lost 2 bases, and 13 bases lay in between. The CDR3 has 14 residues. CDR1 SNHLY and CDR2 FYNNEI come from the germline V gene. CDR3 sequence: CASSPRTTTYEQYF. CDR3 coding DNA: TGTGCCAGCAGTCCCCGGACTACCACCTACGAGCAGTACTTC.

The rearrangement joins TRBV19 to TRBJ2-7, with D possibly matching TRBD1 (6 bases). Trimming removed 3 bases at V and 0 bases at J, with 9 bases between. The CDR3 runs to 14 residues. CDR1 is LNHDA, CDR2 SQIVND, per germline (reference sequence). CDR3 amino acids: CASSIGRGSYEQYF. The CDR3 nucleotides are TGTGCCAGTAGTATTGGCAGGGGCTCCTACGAGCAGTACTTC.

The chain employs TRBV28 and TRBJ2-6; weak D call: TRBD1 (5 bases). CDR1 MDHEN and CDR2 SYDVKM come from the germline V gene. This CDR3 is 14 amino acids long. V lost 7 bases, J lost 3 bases, and 10 bases lay in between. The CDR3 DNA sequence: TGTGCCAGCAAGGGCAGGGATGGGGCCAACGTCCTGACTTTC. The encoded protein is CASKGRDGANVLTF.

The rearrangement joins TRBV5-6 to TRBJ1-2; tentative D call: TRBD1 (5 bases). The CDR3 has 13 amino acids. Trimming cost V 7 bases and J 2 bases, with 12 bases left between them. The germline V gene encodes CDR1 SGHDT and CDR2 YYEEEE. For the CDR3, the DNA is TGTGCCAGCCGCAGACAGACCAACTATGGCTACACCTTC. Its protein product is CASRRQTNYGYTF.

CDR3 DNA sequence: TGTGCCAGCAGCCAAGATTTCCGGGTTGAGCAGTACTTC. It specifies CASSQDFRVEQYF. The chain combines TRBV3-1 (or the pseudogene TRBV3-2) with TRBJ2-7; no firm D call. Germline values: CDR1 LGHDT, CDR2 YNNKEL (reference sequence). Trimming took 0 bases from V and 7 from J, leaving 10 bases between them. CDR3 length: 13 amino acids.

This chain uses TRBV27 with TRBJ2-5; weak D call: TRBD1 (5 bases). The germline V gene has CDR1 MNHEY and CDR2 SMNVEV (reference sequence). This CDR3 spans 14 amino acids. V was shortened by 2 bases and J by 4 bases, with 11 bases between the two germline ends. The chain's CDR3 is CASSLGSGIETQYF. The DNA for the CDR3 is TGTGCCAGCAGTTTAGGTTCAGGGATAGAGACCCAGTACTTC.

The CDR3 sequence: CASSSILAGGQETQYF. CDR3 in DNA: TGTGCCAGCAGTTCGATACTAGCGGGAGGACAAGAGACCCAGTACTTC. The chain is built from TRBV27 and TRBJ2-5, with TRBD2 matching over 12 bases. The germline gives CDR1 MNHEY, CDR2 SMNVEV (reference sequence). V was clipped by 4 bases and J by 2 bases; unmatched bases: 5. The length of the CDR3 is 16 residues.

The V call is TRBV7-3, the J call TRBJ2-1; 7 bases are a match to TRBD2. In germline, CDR1 is SGHTA, CDR2 FQGTGA. J was trimmed by 3 bases and V by 4 bases; bases with no gene match: 18. This CDR3 region has 19 residues. CDR3 protein: CASSSQNSRASGYYNEQFF. The CDR3, as DNA: TGTGCCAGCAGCTCGCAAAACTCTAGGGCTAGCGGCTACTACAATGAGCAGTTCTTC.

V usage is TRBV2 and J usage is TRBJ1-2; 10 positions agree with TRBD1. The germline V gene encodes CDR1 SNHLY and CDR2 FYNNEI. CDR3 length equals 15 residues. J lost 0 bases, V lost 4 bases, and 2 bases had no gene match. In DNA, the CDR3 is TGTGCCAGCAGTGGGACAGGGGGTTCTAACTATGGCTACACCTTC. This codes for CASSGTGGSNYGYTF. The full variable domain, in which reference TRBV2 and TRBJ1-2 provide the parts outside the CDR3, is EPEVTQTPSHQVTQMGQEVILRCVPISNHLYFYWYRQILGQKVEFLVSFYNNEISEKSEIFDDQFSVERPDGSNFTLKIRSTKLEDSAMYFCASSGTGGSNYGYTFGSGTRLTVV.

This chain uses TRBV19 with TRBJ1-4, with no clear D. The CDR3 runs to 14 residues. In germline, CDR1 is LNHDA, CDR2 SQIVND (reference sequence). V lost 3 bases, J lost 4 bases, and 9 bases lay in between. The CDR3 coding sequence is TGTGCCAGTAGTATCTTCGCAGATAATGAAAAACTGTTTTTT. Amino acid sequence: CASSIFADNEKLFF.